This T cell receptor (beta chain) is from a study of Tregs in tolerant kidney transplant recipients. About the study: Recipients received nonmyeloablative bone marrow transplants from related graft donors, with transient mixed chimerism.

Per germline, CDR1 LNHNV and CDR2 YYDKDF (reference sequence). Trimming stripped 0 bases from V and 2 bases from J, with 10 bases between. The CDR3 sequence is 15 residues long. Generated by immunoSEQ multiplex PCR, the TCRdb table keeps only in-frame clones and is missing some. The table includes about 100,000 clones, around 90% detected once. Source: CD4+ T cells from blood, taken before the transplant. V and J are TRBV15 and TRBJ1-2, with no clear D. This sequence originates from a human donor who received a combined kidney and bone marrow transplant. CDR3: CATSRDVDGNYGYTF. Written as DNA, the CDR3 is TGTGCCACCAGCAGAGATGTTGACGGGAACTATGGCTACACCTTC.